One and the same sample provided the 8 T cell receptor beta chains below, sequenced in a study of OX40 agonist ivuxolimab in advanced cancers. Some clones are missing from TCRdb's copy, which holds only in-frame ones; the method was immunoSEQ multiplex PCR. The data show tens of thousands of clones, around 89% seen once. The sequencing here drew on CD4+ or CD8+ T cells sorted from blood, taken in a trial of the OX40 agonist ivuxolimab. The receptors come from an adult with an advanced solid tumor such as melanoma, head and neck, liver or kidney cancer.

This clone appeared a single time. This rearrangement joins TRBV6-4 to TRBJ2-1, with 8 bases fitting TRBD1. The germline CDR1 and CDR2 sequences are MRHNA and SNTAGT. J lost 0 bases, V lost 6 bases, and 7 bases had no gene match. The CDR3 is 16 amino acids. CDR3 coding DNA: TGTGCCAGCAGCAGGGACACAGGGGGCTCCTACAATGAGCAGTTCTTC. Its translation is CASSRDTGGSYNEQFF.

The CDR3 spells CASGLGGTGVIDEQFF. The CDR3 nucleotides are TGTGCTAGTGGCCTGGGGGGGACAGGGGTAATCGATGAGCAGTTCTTC. The chain links TRBV12-5 to TRBJ2-1; 10 bases are a match to TRBD1. The V gene end was trimmed by 6 bases and the J gene end by 8 bases; junction bases not matched to a gene: 13. The CDR3 runs to 16 residues. CDR1 and CDR2 from the germline V gene are LGHNT and FRNRAP.

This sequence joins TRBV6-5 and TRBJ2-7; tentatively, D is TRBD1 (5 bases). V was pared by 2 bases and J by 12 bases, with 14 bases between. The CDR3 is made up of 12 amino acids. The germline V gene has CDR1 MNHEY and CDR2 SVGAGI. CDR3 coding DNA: TGTGCCAGCAGTTACGGGCAGGGCGGTCTGTACTTC. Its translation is CASSYGQGGLYF.

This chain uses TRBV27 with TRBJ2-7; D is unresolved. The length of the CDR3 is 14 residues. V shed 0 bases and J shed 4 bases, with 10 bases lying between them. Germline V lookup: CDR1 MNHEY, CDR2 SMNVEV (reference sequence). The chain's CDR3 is CASSLSMTSYEQYF. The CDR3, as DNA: TGTGCCAGCAGTTTATCCATGACAAGTTACGAGCAGTACTTC.

In DNA, the CDR3 is TGTGCCAGCAGTTTGGGGGGTTTCTATAATTCACCCCTCCACTTT. This translates into CASSLGGFYNSPLHF. This chain joins TRBV27 and TRBJ1-6, with D maybe TRBD1 (5 bases). This CDR3 spans 15 amino acids. The germline V and J ends were trimmed by 3 bases and 3 bases, with 9 bases remaining between them. Germline lookup yields CDR1 MNHEY and CDR2 SMNVEV (reference sequence).

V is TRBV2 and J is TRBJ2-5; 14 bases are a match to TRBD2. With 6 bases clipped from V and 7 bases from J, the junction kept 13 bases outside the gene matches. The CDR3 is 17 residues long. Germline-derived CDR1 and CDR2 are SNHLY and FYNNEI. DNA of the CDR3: TGTGCCAGCAGCGGAGGGACTAGCGGGAGCCACCGCGCGACCCAGTACTTC. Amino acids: CASSGGTSGSHRATQYF.

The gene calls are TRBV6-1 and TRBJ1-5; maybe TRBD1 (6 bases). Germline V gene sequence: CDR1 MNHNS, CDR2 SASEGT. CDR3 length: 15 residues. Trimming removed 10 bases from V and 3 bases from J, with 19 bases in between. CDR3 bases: TGTGCCACGTACCCACCAACAGGGATCAATCAGCCCCAGCATTTT. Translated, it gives CATYPPTGINQPQHF.

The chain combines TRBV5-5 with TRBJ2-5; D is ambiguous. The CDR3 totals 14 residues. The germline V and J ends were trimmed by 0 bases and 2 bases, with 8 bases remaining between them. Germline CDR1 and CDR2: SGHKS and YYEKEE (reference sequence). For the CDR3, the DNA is TGTGCCAGCAGCTTGGTAAACTATCAAGAGACCCAGTACTTC. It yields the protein CASSLVNYQETQYF.